The 18 T cell receptor beta chains reported below all come from one sample, sequenced in a study of cytomegalovirus exposure and HLA in healthy donors. Primers: 60 Vbeta forward and 13 Jbeta reverse. Produced via immunoSEQ multiplex PCR; TCRdb's table is partial and in-frame only. The sample has fewer than 150,000 clones, 70% to 80% seen once. The sequenced sample consisted of PBMCs. The source of these receptors is a man aged 35 to 55 in good health and CMV-seropositive.

The chain links TRBV4-1 to TRBJ2-1; D not resolved. The CDR3 is 17 amino acids. The V gene lost 0 bases and the J gene lost 1 base, with 13 bases spanning the gap. Germline CDR1 and CDR2: MGHRA and YSYEKL. The CDR3 coding sequence is TGCGCCAGCAGCCAAGATGGTACTCCTTTTTCCTACAATGAGCAGTTCTTC. Its translation is CASSQDGTPFSYNEQFF.

The chain uses TRBV7-6 and TRBJ2-7; TRBD2 might be the D (6 bases). Germline V gene data show CDR1 as SGHVS and CDR2 as FNYEAQ. This CDR3 comprises 15 residues. Trimming removed 2 bases at V and 5 bases at J, with 16 bases between. Here the CDR3 reads CASSLSWGVRDEQYF. CDR3 nucleotides: TGTGCCAGCAGCTTAAGTTGGGGGGTTCGCGACGAGCAGTACTTC.

The rearrangement links TRBV10-3 to TRBJ1-1, with D uncertain. The CDR3 loop spans 13 amino acids. V lost 7 bases and J lost 1, with 10 bases in between. Germline CDR1 ENHRY, CDR2 SYGVKD. DNA for the CDR3: TGTGCCATCAACAGACAAACGAACACTGAAGCTTTCTTT. It translates to CAINRQTNTEAFF.

The CDR3 DNA reads as TGTGCCAGCAGCTTAGCTTATCCTAGCGGGACTAAAGGGGCCTACGAGCAGTACTTC. Encoded protein: CASSLAYPSGTKGAYEQYF. The chain employs TRBV7-9 and TRBJ2-7; 9 bases map to TRBD2. CDR1 is SEHNR and CDR2 is FQNEAQ in the germline V gene (reference sequence). There are 19 residues in the CDR3. V was clipped by 0 bases and J by 2 bases; unmatched bases: 14. Complete variable domain (other parts from reference TRBV7-9 and TRBJ2-7): DTGVSQNPRHKITKRGQNVTFRCDPISEHNRLYWYRQTLGQGPEFLTYFQNEAQLEKSRLLSDRFSAERPKGSFSTLEIQRTEQGDSAMYLCASSLAYPSGTKGAYEQYFGPGTRLTVT.

In its sample, this clone was seen a few times. J is TRBJ2-7 and V is TRBV18; TRBD1 might be the D (5 bases). Germline CDR1 reads KGHSH; CDR2 reads LQKENI. The CDR3 is 14 amino acids. The V end was cut by 8 bases, the J end by 3 bases, with 17 bases between. CDR3 in DNA: TGTGCCAGCACAGTCAGCTTGACAGACTACGAGCAGTACTTC. It codes for CASTVSLTDYEQYF.

J is TRBJ2-1 and V is TRBV30, with 7 bases fitting TRBD2. In germline, CDR1 is GTSNPN, CDR2 SVGIG (reference sequence). CDR3 size: 15 residues. V was pared by 3 bases and J by 0 bases, with 5 bases of the junction left unmatched. CDR3 coding DNA: TGTGCCTGGAGCCGACTAGCTGTCTCCTACAATGAGCAGTTCTTC. Translating it yields CAWSRLAVSYNEQFF. The whole variable domain, remainder taken from reference TRBV30 and TRBJ2-1, is SQTIHQWPATLVQPVGSPLSLECTVEGTSNPNLYWYRQAAGRGLQLLFYSVGIGQISSEVPQNLSASRPQDRQFILSSKKLLLSDSGFYLCAWSRLAVSYNEQFFGPGTRLTVL.

The chain uses TRBV18 and TRBJ2-7; possible D gene TRBD2, 5 bases. The CDR3 consists of 14 residues. V was cut by 3 bases and J by 1 base, with 10 bases left in between. Germline CDR1 is KGHSH and CDR2 is LQKENI. This CDR3 is CASSPTGTSYEQYF. Written as DNA, the CDR3 is TGTGCCAGCTCACCGACGGGAACTTCCTACGAGCAGTACTTC.

In nucleotides, the CDR3 is TGTGCCAGCAGTGAGGACACGGCCCCCTCTGGAAACACCATATATTTT. It yields the protein CASSEDTAPSGNTIYF. The chain has TRBV6-1 and TRBJ1-3; maybe TRBD1 (5 bases). CDR3 length: 16 residues. Trimming took 3 bases from V and 0 from J, leaving 12 bases between them. CDR1 and CDR2 from the germline V gene are MNHNS and SASEGT.

A few counts support this clone. This chain joins TRBV27 and TRBJ2-7, with 10 bases that match TRBD2. Losses at the gene ends were 8 bases for V and 4 bases for J; bases not matched to a gene: 2. CDR3 length: 12 amino acids. Germline V gives CDR1 MNHEY, CDR2 SMNVEV (reference sequence). CDR3 bases: TGTGCCAGCCAGACTAGCGGGTACGAGCAGTACTTC. Encoded protein: CASQTSGYEQYF.

This clone was picked up a small number of times. The junction departs from germline at one end; a sequencing error may be responsible. This chain connects TRBV7-7 to TRBJ2-5; tentatively, D is TRBD2 (5 bases). Germline loops: CDR1 SSHAT, CDR2 FNYEAQ (reference sequence). The CDR3 is made up of 16 amino acids. CDR3 amino acids: CASSSTGMLIGETQYF. The DNA for the CDR3 is TGTGCTAGCAGCTCCACGGGGATGCTCATTGGGGAGACCCAGTACTTC.

This chain connects TRBV7-9 to TRBJ1-4, with D perhaps TRBD1 (6 bases). Trimming left V 2 bases short and J 1 base short, with 8 bases between. In germline, CDR1 is SEHNR, CDR2 FQNEAQ (reference sequence). This CDR3 spans 15 amino acids. The chain's CDR3 is CASSLKGETNEKLFF. Here the CDR3 DNA reads TGTGCCAGCAGCTTAAAGGGGGAAACTAATGAAAAACTGTTTTTT.

CDR3 residues: CAWSVGQVNTGELFF. The CDR3 DNA reads as TGTGCCTGGAGTGTGGGACAGGTTAACACCGGGGAGCTGTTTTTT. The J gene is TRBJ2-2, the V gene TRBV30; the match to TRBD1 covers 8 bases. Germline values: CDR1 GTSNPN, CDR2 SVGIG (reference sequence). The length of the CDR3 is 15 residues. Trimming at V came to 0 bases and at J to 2 bases, leaving 2 bases not matched to a gene.

The rearrangement uses TRBV7-8 and TRBJ1-5; D unclear. V was clipped by 2 bases and J by 5 bases, with 7 bases between them. The CDR3 is 13 amino acids. Germline V gene lookup returns CDR1 SGHVS and CDR2 FQNEAQ. The CDR3 reads CASSLKRYQPQHF. The DNA of the CDR3 is TGTGCCAGCAGCTTAAAACGGTATCAGCCCCAGCATTTT.

The chain joins TRBV6-5 to TRBJ2-1, with 10 bases matching TRBD2. The V segment lost 0 bases and the J segment 4 bases; nucleotides outside the gene matches: 0. CDR3 length: 15 amino acids. Germline loops: CDR1 MNHEY, CDR2 SVGAGI. The CDR3 protein is CASSYSSGGYNEQFF. CDR3 in DNA: TGTGCCAGCAGTTACTCTAGCGGGGGGTACAATGAGCAGTTCTTC.

The chain's CDR3 is CASSAPRQGALDTQYF. In DNA form, the CDR3 reads TGTGCCAGTAGTGCCCCCCGACAGGGGGCTTTAGATACGCAGTATTTT. This chain connects TRBV19 to TRBJ2-3; 10 nucleotides align to TRBD1. The length of the CDR3 is 16 residues. Per the germline V gene, CDR1 is LNHDA and CDR2 is SQIVND (reference sequence). With 5 bases clipped from V and 5 bases from J, the junction kept 10 bases outside the gene matches.

The V gene is TRBV6-1, the J gene TRBJ2-7, with 14 bases lining up with TRBD2. V was clipped by 2 bases and J by 5 bases; unmatched bases: 5. This CDR3 has 16 residues. Per the germline V gene, CDR1 is MNHNS and CDR2 is SASEGT. Here the CDR3 DNA reads TGTGCCAGCAGTGAAACCGGACTAGCGGGAGGAAACGAGCAGTACTTC. Protein sequence: CASSETGLAGGNEQYF.

The CDR3 region is CASSGTGGYEQYF. DNA of the CDR3: TGTGCCAGCAGCGGGACAGGGGGCTACGAGCAGTACTTC. The chain combines TRBV11-2 with TRBJ2-7, with 11 nucleotides matching TRBD1. Germline V gene lookup returns CDR1 SGHAT and CDR2 FQNNGV. The CDR3 sequence is 13 residues long. The ends lost 5 bases at V and 3 bases at J; junction bases unmatched: 0.

The chain's CDR3 is CASSAGTGVEQYF. In nucleotides, the CDR3 is TGCGCCAGCAGCGCGGGGACAGGGGTCGAGCAGTACTTC. The rearrangement joins TRBV5-1 to TRBJ2-5; TRBD1 matches 10 bases. Near its end, the DNA agrees better with TRBJ2-7, so the J call may be wrong. CDR1 and CDR2 from the germline V gene are SGHRS and YFSETQ. The CDR3 loop spans 13 amino acids.